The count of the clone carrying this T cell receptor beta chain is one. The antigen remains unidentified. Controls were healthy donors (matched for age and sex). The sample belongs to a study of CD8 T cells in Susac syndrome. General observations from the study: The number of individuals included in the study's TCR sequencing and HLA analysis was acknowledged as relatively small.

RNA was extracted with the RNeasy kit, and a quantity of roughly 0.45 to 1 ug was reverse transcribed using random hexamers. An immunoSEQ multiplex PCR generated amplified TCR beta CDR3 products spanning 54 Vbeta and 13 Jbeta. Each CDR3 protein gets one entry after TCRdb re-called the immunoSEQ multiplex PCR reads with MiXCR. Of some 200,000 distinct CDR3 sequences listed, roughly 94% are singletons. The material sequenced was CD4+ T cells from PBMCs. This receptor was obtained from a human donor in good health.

The CDR3 DNA reads as TGTGCCAGCAGCGGACTCCCCGGGACGGTGAACACCGGGGAGCTGTTTTTT. This codes for CASSGLPGTVNTGELFF. The rearrangement uses TRBV9 and TRBJ2-2; D could derive from TRBD1 or TRBD2 (5 bases each). CDR1 is SGDLS and CDR2 is YYNGEE in the germline V gene. The CDR3 is 17 residues long. V lost 3 bases, J lost 1 base, and 16 bases lay in between. Full variable domain (rest looked up from reference TRBV9 and TRBJ2-2): DSGVTQTPKHLITATGQRVTLRCSPRSGDLSVYWYQQSLDQGLQFLIQYYNGEERAKGNILERFSAQQFPDLHSELNLSSLELGDSALYFCASSGLPGTVNTGELFFGEGSRLTVL.